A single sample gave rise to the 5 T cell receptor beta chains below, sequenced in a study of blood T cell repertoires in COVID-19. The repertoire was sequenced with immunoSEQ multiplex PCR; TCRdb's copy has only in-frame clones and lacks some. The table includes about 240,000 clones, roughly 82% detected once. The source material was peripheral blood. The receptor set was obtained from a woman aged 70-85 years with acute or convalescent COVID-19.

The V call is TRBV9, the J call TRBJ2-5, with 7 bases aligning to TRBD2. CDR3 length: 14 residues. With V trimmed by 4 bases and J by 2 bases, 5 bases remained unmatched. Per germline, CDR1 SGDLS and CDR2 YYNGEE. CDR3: CASSPGTIQETQYF. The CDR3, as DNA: TGTGCCAGCAGCCCAGGGACTATACAAGAGACCCAGTACTTC.

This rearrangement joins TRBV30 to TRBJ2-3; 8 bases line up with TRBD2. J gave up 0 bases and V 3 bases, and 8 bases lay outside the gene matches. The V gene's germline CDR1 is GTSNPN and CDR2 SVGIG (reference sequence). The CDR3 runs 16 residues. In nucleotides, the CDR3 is TGTGCCTGGAGGATAGGAATAGCGGGGAGCACAGATACGCAGTATTTT. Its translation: CAWRIGIAGSTDTQYF.

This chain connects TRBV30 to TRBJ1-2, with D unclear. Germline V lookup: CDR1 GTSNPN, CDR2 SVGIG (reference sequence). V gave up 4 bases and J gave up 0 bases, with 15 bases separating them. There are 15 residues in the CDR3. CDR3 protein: CAWKGGGIPNYGYTF. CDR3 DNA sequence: TGTGCCTGGAAAGGAGGAGGGATCCCTAACTATGGCTACACCTTC.

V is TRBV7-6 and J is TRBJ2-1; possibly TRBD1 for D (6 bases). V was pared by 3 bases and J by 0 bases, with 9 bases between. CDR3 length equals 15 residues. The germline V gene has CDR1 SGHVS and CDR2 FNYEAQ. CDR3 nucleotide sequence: TGTGCCAGCAGCTTCATAGGGGGCTCCTACAATGAGCAGTTCTTC. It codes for CASSFIGGSYNEQFF.

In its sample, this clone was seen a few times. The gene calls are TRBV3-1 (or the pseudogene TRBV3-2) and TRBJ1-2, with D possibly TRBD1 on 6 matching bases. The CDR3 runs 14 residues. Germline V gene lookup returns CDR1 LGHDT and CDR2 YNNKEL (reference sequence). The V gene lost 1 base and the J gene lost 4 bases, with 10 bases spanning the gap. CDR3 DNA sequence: TGTGCCAGCAGCCAAGCGTTACAGGGCTATGGCTACACCTTC. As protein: CASSQALQGYGYTF.